These 9 T cell receptor beta chains share one sample of origin, sequenced in a study of cytomegalovirus exposure and HLA in healthy donors (TCRdb year 2017). Receptor amplification or capture employed the immunoSEQ multiplex PCR assay. For the multiplex PCR, a mixture combining 60 forward primers for TCR Vbeta segments and 13 reverse primers for TCR Jbeta segments was used. This immuneACCESS table, as held by TCRdb, lists in-frame sequences with V and J called but not all clones. Of the missing ones, under half trace to an unresolved V gene in checked studies; the others have no known cause. In this sample the table shows about 170,000 clones, 80% of which occur a single time. The top ten clonotypes cover 1% of the sample. Source material: PBMCs. All receptors come from a woman in her forties or fifties in good health and CMV-seropositive.

The V and J genes are TRBV27 and TRBJ2-1; D is unclear. This CDR3 is built from 13 residues. The germline gives CDR1 MNHEY, CDR2 SMNVEV (reference sequence). Trimming removed 5 bases at V and 7 bases at J, with 12 bases between. The CDR3 sequence is CASSLFVGNEQFF. Here the CDR3 DNA reads TGTGCCAGCAGTCTGTTTGTCGGGAATGAGCAGTTCTTC.

The J gene is TRBJ1-6, the V gene TRBV28; 9 nucleotides agree with TRBD1. CDR1 is MDHEN and CDR2 is SYDVKM in the germline V gene. V was clipped by 6 bases and J by 7 bases; unmatched bases: 4. CDR3 size: 14 residues. CDR3 coding DNA: TGTGCCAGCAGCCACGGACAGGGGAATTCACCCCTCCACTTT. Translated: CASSHGQGNSPLHF. The whole variable domain, filled in from reference TRBV28 and TRBJ1-6, reads DVKVTQSSRYLVKRTGEKVFLECVQDMDHENMFWYRQDPGLGLRLIYFSYDVKMKEKGDIPEGYSVSREKKERFSLILESASTNQTSMYLCASSHGQGNSPLHFGNGTRLTVT.

This clone was recorded once. This chain uses TRBV15 with TRBJ1-1; 8 bases agree with TRBD1. The germline gives CDR1 LNHNV, CDR2 YYDKDF (reference sequence). The CDR3 sequence is 13 residues long. V shed 5 bases, J shed 7 bases, and the junction held 6 bases outside the gene matches. CDR3 DNA: TGTGCCACCAGCTCGGACAGGGAAAGTGAAGCTTTCTTT. This gives the protein CATSSDRESEAFF.

In this sample, this clone turned up a few times. The chain carries TRBV27 and TRBJ2-2, with D perhaps TRBD1 (5 bases). V was clipped by 0 bases and J by 3 bases, with 8 bases between them. This CDR3 region has 15 residues. Germline V gene sequence: CDR1 MNHEY, CDR2 SMNVEV (reference sequence). The CDR3 nucleotides are TGTGCCAGCAGTTTATCTCCAGGGTACACCGGGGAGCTGTTTTTT. Protein product: CASSLSPGYTGELFF.

This sequence joins TRBV29-1 and TRBJ1-1; perhaps TRBD1 as D (6 bases). Trimming took off 7 bases at V and 4 bases at J, with 13 bases between the two ends. This CDR3 contains 12 residues. CDR1 and CDR2 from the germline V gene are SQVTM and ANQGSEA. Here the CDR3 reads CSAAGEGTEAFF. CDR3 coding DNA: TGCAGCGCCGCAGGGGAGGGCACTGAAGCTTTCTTT.

The rearrangement uses TRBV9 and TRBJ2-5; 14 bases are shared with TRBD2. The germline V gene has CDR1 SGDLS and CDR2 YYNGEE. V trimming: 3 bases; J trimming: 6 bases; junction bases outside the gene matches: 4. The CDR3 totals 15 residues. CDR3: CASSGGLAGGQTQYF. The CDR3 DNA reads as TGTGCCAGCAGCGGTGGACTAGCGGGGGGACAGACCCAGTACTTC.

The chain is built from TRBV7-9 and TRBJ2-5; 8 positions agree with TRBD1. The CDR3 is 12 amino acids. Germline-derived CDR1 and CDR2 are SEHNR and FQNEAQ (reference sequence). In DNA, the CDR3 is TGTTCCATAAATACAGGGGGAGGGACCCAGTACTTC. Amino acids: CSINTGGGTQYF. The full variable domain, in which reference TRBV7-9 and TRBJ2-5 provide the parts outside the CDR3, is DTGVSQNPRHKITKRGQNVTFRCDPISEHNRLYWYRQTLGQGPEFLTYFQNEAQLEKSRLLSDRFSAERPKGSFSTLEIQRTEQGDSAMYLCSINTGGGTQYFGPGTRLLVL.

CDR3 region: CASSPRQEATYGYTF. The CDR3 nucleotides are TGTGCCAGTAGTCCTAGACAGGAAGCGACCTATGGCTACACCTTC. This chain connects TRBV19 to TRBJ1-2; TRBD1 is a possible D gene (6 bases). V gave up 5 bases and J gave up 4 bases, with 17 bases separating them. Germline lookup yields CDR1 LNHDA and CDR2 SQIVND (reference sequence). The CDR3 spans 15 residues.

This clone was counted between two and nine times. The gene calls are TRBV18 and TRBJ2-7; 10 bases align to TRBD1. The V gene's germline CDR1 is KGHSH and CDR2 LQKENI. The CDR3 contains 14 residues. The trim removed 2 bases at V and 6 bases at J, leaving 4 bases unmatched. As DNA, the CDR3 is TGTGCCAGCTCACCATCCGACAGGGGGCGCGAGCAGTACTTC. Translation: CASSPSDRGREQYF.